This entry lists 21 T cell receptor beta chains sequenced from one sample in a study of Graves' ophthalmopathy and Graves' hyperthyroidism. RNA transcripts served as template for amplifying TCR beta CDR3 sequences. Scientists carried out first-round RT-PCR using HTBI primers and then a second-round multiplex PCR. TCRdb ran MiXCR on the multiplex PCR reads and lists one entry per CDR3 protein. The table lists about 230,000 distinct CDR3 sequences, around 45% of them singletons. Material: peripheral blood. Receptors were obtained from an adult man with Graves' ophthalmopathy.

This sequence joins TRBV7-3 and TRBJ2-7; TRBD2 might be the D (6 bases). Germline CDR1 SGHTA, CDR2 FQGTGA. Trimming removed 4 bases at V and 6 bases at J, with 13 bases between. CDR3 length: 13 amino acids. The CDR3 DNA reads TGTGCCAGCAGCTCCATGACGGGAGTCGAGCAGTACTTC. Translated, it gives CASSSMTGVEQYF.

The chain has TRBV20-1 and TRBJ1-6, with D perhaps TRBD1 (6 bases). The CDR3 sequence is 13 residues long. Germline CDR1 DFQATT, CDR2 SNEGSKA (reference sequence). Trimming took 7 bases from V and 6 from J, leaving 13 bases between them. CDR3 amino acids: CSVTGSRNSPLHF. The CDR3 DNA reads TGCAGTGTTACAGGGTCACGTAATTCACCCCTCCACTTT.

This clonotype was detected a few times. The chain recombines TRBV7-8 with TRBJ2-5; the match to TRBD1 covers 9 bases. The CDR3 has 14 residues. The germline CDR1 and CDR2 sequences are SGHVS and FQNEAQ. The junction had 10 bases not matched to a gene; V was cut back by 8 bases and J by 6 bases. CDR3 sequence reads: CASQETGGKKTQYF. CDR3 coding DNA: TGTGCCAGCCAAGAGACAGGGGGAAAAAAGACCCAGTACTTC. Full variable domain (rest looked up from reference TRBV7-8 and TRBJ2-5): GAGVSQSPRYKVAKRGQDVALRCDPISGHVSLFWYQQALGQGPEFLTYFQNEAQLDKSGLPSDRFFAERPEGSVSTLKIQRTQQEDSAVYLCASQETGGKKTQYFGPGTRLLVL.

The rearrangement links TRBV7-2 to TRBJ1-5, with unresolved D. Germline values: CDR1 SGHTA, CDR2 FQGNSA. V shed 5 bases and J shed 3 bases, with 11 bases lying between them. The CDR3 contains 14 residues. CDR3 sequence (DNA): TGTGCCAGCAGCCCCGGACTCGTCAATCAGCCCCAGCATTTT. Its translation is CASSPGLVNQPQHF. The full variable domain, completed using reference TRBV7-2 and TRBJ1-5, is GAGVSQSPSNKVTEKGKDVELRCDPISGHTALYWYRQSLGQGLEFLIYFQGNSAPDKSGLPSDRFSAERTGGSVSTLTIQRTQQEDSAVYLCASSPGLVNQPQHFGDGTRLSIL.

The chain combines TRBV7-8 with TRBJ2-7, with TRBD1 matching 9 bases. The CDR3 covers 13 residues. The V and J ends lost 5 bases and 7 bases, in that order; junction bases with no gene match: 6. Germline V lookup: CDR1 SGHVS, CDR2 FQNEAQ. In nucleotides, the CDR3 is TGTGCCAGCAGCGTAGGACAGGGGAAAGAGCAGTACTTC. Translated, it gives CASSVGQGKEQYF.

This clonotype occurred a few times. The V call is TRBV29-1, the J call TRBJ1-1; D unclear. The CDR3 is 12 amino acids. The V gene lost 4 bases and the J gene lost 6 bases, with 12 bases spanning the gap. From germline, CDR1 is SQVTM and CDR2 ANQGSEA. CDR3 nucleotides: TGCAGCGTTGGAAGGGAGGTTCCTGAAGCTTTCTTT. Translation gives CSVGREVPEAFF.

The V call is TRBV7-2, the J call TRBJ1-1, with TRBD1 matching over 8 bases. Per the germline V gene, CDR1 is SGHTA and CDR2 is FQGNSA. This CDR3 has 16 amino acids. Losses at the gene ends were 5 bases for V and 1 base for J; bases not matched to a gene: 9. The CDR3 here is CASSLRGQGGNTEAFF. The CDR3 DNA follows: TGTGCCAGCAGCCTGAGAGGACAGGGTGGGAACACTGAAGCTTTCTTT.

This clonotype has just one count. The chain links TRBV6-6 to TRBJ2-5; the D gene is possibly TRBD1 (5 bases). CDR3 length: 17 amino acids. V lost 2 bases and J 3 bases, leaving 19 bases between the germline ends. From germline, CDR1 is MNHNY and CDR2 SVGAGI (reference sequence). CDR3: CASSYPSKHGQKETQYF. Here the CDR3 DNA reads TGTGCCAGCAGTTACCCGTCCAAACACGGACAAAAAGAGACCCAGTACTTC.

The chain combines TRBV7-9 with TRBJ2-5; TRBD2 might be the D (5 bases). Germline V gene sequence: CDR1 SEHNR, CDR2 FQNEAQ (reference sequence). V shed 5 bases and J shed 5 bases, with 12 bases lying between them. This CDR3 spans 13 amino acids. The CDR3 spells CASSPRTEETQYF. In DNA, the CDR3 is TGTGCCAGCAGCCCACGGACTGAGGAGACCCAGTACTTC.

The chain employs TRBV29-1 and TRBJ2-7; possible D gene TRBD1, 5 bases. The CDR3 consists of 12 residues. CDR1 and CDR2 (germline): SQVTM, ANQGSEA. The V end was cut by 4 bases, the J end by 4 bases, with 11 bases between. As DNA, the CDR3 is TGCAGCGTTGGGCTCAGGGATTACGAGCAGTACTTC. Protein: CSVGLRDYEQYF.

DNA for the CDR3: TGTGCCAGCAGCTTCGGCCCAGAGGGCTATGGCTACACCTTC. It encodes CASSFGPEGYGYTF. This chain connects TRBV7-9 to TRBJ1-2; D is ambiguous. Per the germline V gene, CDR1 is SEHNR and CDR2 is FQNEAQ (reference sequence). V lost 3 bases to trimming and J lost 4 bases, with 12 bases between them. The CDR3 spans 14 residues.

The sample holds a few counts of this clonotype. The CDR3 nucleotides read TGTGCCAGCAGCCCCGTGGGTTCCTACGAGCAGTACTTC. It codes for CASSPVGSYEQYF. This chain connects TRBV2 to TRBJ2-7; unclear D gene. This CDR3 comprises 13 residues. The ends were cut back, 6 bases at V and 1 base at J, with 10 bases in the middle. CDR1 SNHLY and CDR2 FYNNEI come from the germline V gene.

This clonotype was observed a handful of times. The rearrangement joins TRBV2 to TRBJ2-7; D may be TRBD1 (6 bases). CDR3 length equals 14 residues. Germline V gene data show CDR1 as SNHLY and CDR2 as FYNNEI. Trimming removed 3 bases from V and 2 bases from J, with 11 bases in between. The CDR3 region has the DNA TGTGCCAGCAGTGAGCAGGGGACCCCCTACGAGCAGTACTTC. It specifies CASSEQGTPYEQYF.

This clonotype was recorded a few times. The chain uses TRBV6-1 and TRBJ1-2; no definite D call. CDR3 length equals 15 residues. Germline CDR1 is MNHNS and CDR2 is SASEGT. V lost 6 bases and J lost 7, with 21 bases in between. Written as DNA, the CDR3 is TGTGCCAGCAGCCCAGGTCCTGGCCGGGAGAGTGGCTACACCTTC. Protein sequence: CASSPGPGRESGYTF.

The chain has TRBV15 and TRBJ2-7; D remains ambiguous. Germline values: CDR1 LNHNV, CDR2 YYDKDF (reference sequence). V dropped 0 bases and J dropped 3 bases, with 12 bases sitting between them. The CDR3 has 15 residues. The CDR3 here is CATSRDRWRNYEQYF. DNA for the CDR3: TGTGCCACCAGCAGAGATCGTTGGCGAAACTACGAGCAGTACTTC.

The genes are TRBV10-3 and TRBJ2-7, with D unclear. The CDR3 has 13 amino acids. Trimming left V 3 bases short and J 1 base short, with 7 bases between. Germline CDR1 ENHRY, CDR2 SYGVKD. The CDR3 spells CAISDGESYEQYF. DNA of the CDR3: TGTGCCATCAGTGATGGAGAGTCCTACGAGCAGTACTTC.

CDR3 DNA sequence: TGTGCCAGCAGTGGGGACGTCGCAATCCAAGAGACCCAGTACTTC. This translates into CASSGDVAIQETQYF. The chain recombines TRBV2 with TRBJ2-5; D tentatively fits TRBD1 or TRBD2 (5 bases each). The CDR3 sequence is 15 residues long. The V end lost 4 bases, the J end lost 1 base, and 13 bases lay between the germline ends. Germline CDR1 is SNHLY and CDR2 is FYNNEI.

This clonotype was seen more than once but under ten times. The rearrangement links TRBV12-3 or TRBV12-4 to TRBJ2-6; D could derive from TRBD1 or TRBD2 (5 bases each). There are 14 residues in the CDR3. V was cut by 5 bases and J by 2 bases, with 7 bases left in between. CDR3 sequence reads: CASSRGPGANVLTF. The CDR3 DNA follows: TGTGCCAGCAGTAGGGGACCTGGGGCCAACGTCCTGACTTTC.

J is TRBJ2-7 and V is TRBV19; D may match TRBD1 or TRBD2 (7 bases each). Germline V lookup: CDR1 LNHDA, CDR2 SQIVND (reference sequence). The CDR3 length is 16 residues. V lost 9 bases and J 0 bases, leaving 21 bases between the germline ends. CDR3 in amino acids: CASSEGAGVLSYEQYF. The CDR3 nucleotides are TGTGCCAGCTCGGAGGGGGCGGGAGTGCTCTCCTACGAGCAGTACTTC.

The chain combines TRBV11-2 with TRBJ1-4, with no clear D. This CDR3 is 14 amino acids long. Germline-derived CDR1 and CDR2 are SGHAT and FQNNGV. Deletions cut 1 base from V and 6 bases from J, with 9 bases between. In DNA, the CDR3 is TGTGCCAGCAGCTTAGGAGCGGGTTATGAAAAACTGTTTTTT. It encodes CASSLGAGYEKLFF.

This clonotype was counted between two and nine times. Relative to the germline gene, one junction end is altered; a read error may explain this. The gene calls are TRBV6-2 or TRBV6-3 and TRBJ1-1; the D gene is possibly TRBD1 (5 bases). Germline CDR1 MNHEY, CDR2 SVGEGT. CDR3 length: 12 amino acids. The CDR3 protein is CASSPGGGATRF. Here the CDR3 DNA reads TGTGCCAGCAGCCCTGGTGGCGGGGCAACTCGTTTT.